This T cell receptor beta chain was sequenced in a study of cytomegalovirus exposure and HLA in healthy donors. Broader study findings: Analysis performed later found roughly 17,000 TCR beta sequences associated with HLA alleles at 0.05 false discovery rate.

The ends were cut back, 0 bases at V and 6 bases at J, with 15 bases in the middle. In germline, CDR1 is SGHRS, CDR2 YFSETQ. There are 15 residues in the CDR3. PCR was performed using 60 Vbeta and 13 Jbeta primers. Profiling relied on immunoSEQ multiplex PCR, and the TCRdb table lists in-frame clones only, not all of them. The top ten clones hold 20% of a sample with approximately 120,000 clones, roughly 83% of them seen once. About this clone: The antigen is unknown.

This receptor was obtained from a man between 18 and 35 years old in good health and CMV-seropositive. Material for sequencing was PBMCs. This chain links TRBV5-1 with TRBJ2-5; possibly TRBD2 for D (7 bases). Here the CDR3 reads CASSLDDAGAKTQYF. The DNA for the CDR3 is TGCGCCAGCAGCTTGGATGACGCGGGGGCGAAGACCCAGTACTTC.